A selection of T cell receptor beta chains follows, all from one sample in a study of early T cells in non-severe SARS-CoV-2 infection. Each CDR3 protein gets one entry after TCRdb re-called the 5' RACE reads with MiXCR. The table lists more than 70,000 distinct CDR3 sequences, more than 9% of them singletons. Sequenced: whole blood. These receptors all come from an adult who was a healthcare worker with PCR-confirmed SARS-CoV-2 infection or an uninfected control (not recorded which). CDR3s include the opening cysteine and the closing phenylalanine or tryptophan. Each record gives: V gene, clone size, J gene, D gene, CDR3 length, CDR3 DNA, CDR3 protein. The D gene is left open where the match is weak. Clone size, where shown, is once, few, many, or a class for clones that have expanded.

TRBV13	few	TRBJ2-7	NA	15	TGTGCCAGCAGCTTCGTCGGGTCGGAGGGCTACGAGCAGTACTTC	CASSFVGSEGYEQYF
TRBV11-3	once	TRBJ2-7	NA	15	TGTGCCAGCAGCTTAGACGGCGGAGGTACCTACGAGCAGTACTTC	CASSLDGGGTYEQYF
TRBV21-1	NA	TRBJ2-7	NA	17	TGTGCCAGCAGCAAAGGGGAGCCTAGCGTCCCAAGGTACGAGCAGTACTTC	CASSKGEPSVPRYEQYF
TRBV12-3/TRBV12-4	NA	TRBJ2-1	NA	11	TGTGCCAGCAGTTTATTAGATGAGCAGTTCTTC	CASSLLDEQFF
TRBV12-3/TRBV12-4	NA	TRBJ1-2	TRBD1	14	TGTGCCAGCAGTTTTTGGGACAGGGGGCTCGGCTACACCTTC	CASSFWDRGLGYTF
TRBV19	many	TRBJ1-6	NA	15	TGTGCCAGTAGTCCAAGGGACTGGAATAATTCACCCCTCCACTTT	CASSPRDWNNSPLHF
TRBV6-5	NA	TRBJ2-7	TRBD1	15	TGTGCCAGCAGCGGGGCCCAGGGGGTTCCCTACGAGCAGTACTTC	CASSGAQGVPYEQYF
TRBV9	few	TRBJ1-4	NA	15	TGTGCCAGCAGCGTATATCTGGGTTTTAATGAAAAACTGTTTTTT	CASSVYLGFNEKLFF
TRBV3-1	few	TRBJ2-2	NA	14	TGTGCCAGCAGCCAAGATCCGGGATCCGGGGAGCTGTTTTTT	CASSQDPGSGELFF
TRBV29-1	many	TRBJ2-3	TRBD2	12	TGCAGCGTTGAAGAGGGAGGGGATACGCAGTATTTT	CSVEEGGDTQYF
TRBV2	NA	TRBJ1-6	NA	14	TGTGCCAGCAGATTGGGGCCATATAATTCACCCCTCCACTTT	CASRLGPYNSPLHF
TRBV3-1	NA	TRBJ2-5	TRBD2	16	TGTGCCAGCAGCCAAGAGGGGCTAGCGGAAGGGGTGGCCCAGTACTTC	CASSQEGLAEGVAQYF
TRBV14	NA	TRBJ1-1	TRBD1	16	TGTGCCAGCAGCCCACAGGGGGCCCCCAGAAACACTGAAGCTTTCTTT	CASSPQGAPRNTEAFF
TRBV3-1	NA	TRBJ1-2	NA	17	TGTGCCAGCAGCCGAAATACGGCCCCACTTTCTAACTATGGCTACACCTTC	CASSRNTAPLSNYGYTF
TRBV20-1	NA	TRBJ2-5	NA	15	TGCAGTGCTAGAGAGTCGGGAGTAGGCCAAGAGACCCAGTACTTC	CSARESGVGQETQYF
TRBV7-9	NA	TRBJ1-1	NA	14	TGTGCCAGCAGCTTTAGGGAAGAGAGCACTGAAGCTTTCTTT	CASSFREESTEAFF
TRBV12-3/TRBV12-4	few	TRBJ2-3	TRBD2	14	TGTGCCAGCAGACTAGCGGCTAGCACAGATACGCAGTATTTT	CASRLAASTDTQYF
TRBV24-1	many	TRBJ2-3	NA	13	TGTGCCACCAGACAGACAGGCACAGATACGCAGTATTTT	CATRQTGTDTQYF
TRBV6-2/TRBV6-3	NA	TRBJ2-1	TRBD1	14	TGTGCCAGCAGACGGACAGGCAAGTACAATGAGCAGTTCTTC	CASRRTGKYNEQFF
TRBV20-1	few	TRBJ2-3	TRBD1	18	TGCAGTGCTAGAGGGAGGGGACAGGGGTCGATGCGCACAGATACGCAGTATTTT	CSARGRGQGSMRTDTQYF
TRBV3-2	many	TRBJ2-7	NA	14	TGTGCCAGCAGGCCCCCCGGGGGAACCTACGAGCAGTACTTC	CASRPPGGTYEQYF
TRBV6-1	NA	TRBJ1-5	NA	15	TGTGCCAGCAGTGTCGACAGTCCCCCGGTTATGGCCCAGCATTTT	CASSVDSPPVMAQHF
TRBV5-6	many	TRBJ1-1	NA	13	TGTGCCAGCATGCTTCAGTTGGACACTGAAGCTTTCTTT	CASMLQLDTEAFF
TRBV19	NA	TRBJ2-2	TRBD2	15	TGTGCCAGTAGTAGCGGGAGTGGGAACACCGGGGAGCTGTTTTTT	CASSSGSGNTGELFF
TRBV7-6	few	TRBJ2-5	NA	14	TGTGCCAGCAGCCAAGTCGGGTTGCAAGAGACCCAGTACTTC	CASSQVGLQETQYF
TRBV20-1	NA	TRBJ2-3	NA	14	TGCAGTGCTAGGCCTAGTTCTAGCACAGATACGCAGTATTTT	CSARPSSSTDTQYF
TRBV20-1	many	TRBJ1-2	NA	13	TGCAGTGCTAACACAGGGAATAACTATGGCTACACCTTC	CSANTGNNYGYTF
TRBV20-1	few	TRBJ1-2	NA	12	TGCAGTGCTGACGACTGGAACTATGGCTACACCTTC	CSADDWNYGYTF
TRBV18	many	TRBJ2-2	NA	15	TGTGCCAGCTCACCGGAGGGACTCAACACCGGGGAGCTGTTTTTT	CASSPEGLNTGELFF
TRBV29-1	few	TRBJ1-2	NA	11	TGCAGCGTTGGGACCTTCACTAGGCTCACCTTC	CSVGTFTRLTF
TRBV7-2	NA	TRBJ2-7	NA	15	TGTGCCAGCAGCCCAGGAATGTACAGGGACGACGAGCAGTACTTC	CASSPGMYRDDEQYF
TRBV7-2	NA	TRBJ1-6	NA	14	TGTGCCAGCAGCCCACCAGGGTTGGGATCACCCCTCCACTTT	CASSPPGLGSPLHF
TRBV20-1	NA	TRBJ1-4	NA	13	TGCAGTGCTAGTACCGAAAGCGGGGAAAAACTGTTTTTT	CSASTESGEKLFF
TRBV5-1	NA	TRBJ2-3	TRBD2	16	TGCGCCAGCAGCCCGGGGGGTAGCGCAAGCACAGATACGCAGTATTTT	CASSPGGSASTDTQYF
TRBV10-3	NA	TRBJ2-2	NA	15	TGTGCCATCAGTGAGTTTCGGGAGAACACCGGGGAGCTGTTTTTT	CAISEFRENTGELFF
TRBV20-1	NA	TRBJ1-5	TRBD1	13	TGCAGTGCTAGAGAGGGACAGGATCAGCCCCAGCATTTT	CSAREGQDQPQHF
TRBV19	NA	TRBJ1-5	NA	13	TGTGCCAGCCAGGGATTGGGCAATCAGCCCCAGCATTTT	CASQGLGNQPQHF
TRBV12-3/TRBV12-4	NA	TRBJ2-3	TRBD2	15	TGTGCCAGCAAATCGACTAGCGGGAATTTAGATACGCAGTATTTT	CASKSTSGNLDTQYF
TRBV4-1	NA	TRBJ1-4	NA	14	TGCGCCAGCAGCTCGGGGGCAACTAATGAAAAACTGTTTTTT	CASSSGATNEKLFF
TRBV29-1	few	TRBJ2-7	NA	12	TGCAGCGTTGAAGATATGGGAACAAAACGGTACTTC	CSVEDMGTKRYF
TRBV20-1	few	TRBJ2-5	TRBD2	14	TGCAGTGCGGAACCGGGACTAGCGGAAGAGACCCAGTACTTC	CSAEPGLAEETQYF
TRBV7-3	NA	TRBJ2-1	NA	15	TGTGCCAGCAGCTTATTGGGGGCTTACGGCAATGAGCAGTTCTTC	CASSLLGAYGNEQFF
TRBV29-1	NA	TRBJ2-7	NA	11	TGCAGTACCAGGACGGCGTCCGAGCAGTACTTC	CSTRTASEQYF
TRBV6-5	NA	TRBJ1-1	TRBD1	14	TGTGCCAGCAGTCGGACAGGATTCAACACTGAAGCTTTCTTT	CASSRTGFNTEAFF
TRBV3-1	few	TRBJ2-7	NA	12	TGTGCCAGCAGCTACCCGGACGACGAGCAGTACTTC	CASSYPDDEQYF
TRBV28	few	TRBJ1-2	NA	16	TGTGCCAGCAGTTTCGCCACCGCCCCTCATCTCTATGGCTACACCTTC	CASSFATAPHLYGYTF
TRBV3-1	many	TRBJ2-7	NA	13	TGTGCCAGCAGCCAAGATTTCAGATACGAGCAGTACTTC	CASSQDFRYEQYF
TRBV13	NA	TRBJ2-1	NA	14	TGTGCCAGCAGCTTAACTAGAGGAGGCAATGAGCAGTTCTTC	CASSLTRGGNEQFF
TRBV20-1	few	TRBJ2-5	NA	12	TGCAGTGCTCCGGCCAGCCAAGAGACCCAGTACTTC	CSAPASQETQYF
TRBV6-5	NA	TRBJ2-2	NA	12	TGTGCCAGCAGTCATCACAGCGGGGAGCTGTTTTTT	CASSHHSGELFF
TRBV29-1	few	TRBJ2-7	TRBD1	14	TGCAGCGCCTCTTGGACAGGGGTCCCCTACGAGCAGTACTTC	CSASWTGVPYEQYF
TRBV6-2/TRBV6-3	many	TRBJ2-2	NA	12	TGTGCCAGCAGTAGAAGCTCGGGGGAGCTGTTTTTT	CASSRSSGELFF
TRBV15	NA	TRBJ1-5	TRBD1	16	TGTGCCACCAGCAGAGGGACAGGGCTTAGCAATCAGCCCCAGCATTTT	CATSRGTGLSNQPQHF
TRBV3-1	NA	TRBJ2-1	NA	15	TGTGCCAGCAGCCTTGATGGAGGGAGGTACAATGAGCAGTTCTTC	CASSLDGGRYNEQFF
TRBV20-1	many	TRBJ2-7	TRBD2	13	TGCAGTGCTAGTGACTCACGGGAGGCAGAGCAGTACTTC	CSASDSREAEQYF
TRBV11-3	NA	TRBJ2-1	NA	15	TGTGCCAGCAGCCCACGGGGGGCGGACTACAATGAGCAGTTCTTC	CASSPRGADYNEQFF